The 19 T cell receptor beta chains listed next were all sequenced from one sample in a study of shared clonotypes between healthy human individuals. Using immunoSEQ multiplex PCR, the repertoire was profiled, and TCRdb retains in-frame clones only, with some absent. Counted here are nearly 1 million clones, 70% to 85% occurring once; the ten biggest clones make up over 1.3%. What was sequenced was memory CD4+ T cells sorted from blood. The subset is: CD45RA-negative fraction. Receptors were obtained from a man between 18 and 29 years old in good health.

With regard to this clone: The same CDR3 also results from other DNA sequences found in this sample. The CDR3: CASSYSRGYEQYF. In DNA form, the CDR3 reads TGTGCCAGCAGTTACAGCAGGGGCTACGAGCAGTACTTC. The chain has TRBV6-5 and TRBJ2-7; D possibly corresponds to TRBD1 (6 bases). V was trimmed by 2 bases and J by 3 bases, leaving 8 bases between them. The length of the CDR3 is 13 residues. Germline V lookup: CDR1 MNHEY, CDR2 SVGAGI.

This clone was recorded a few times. CDR3 region: CASRGTSVQETQYF. In nucleotides, the CDR3 is TGTGCCAGCAGAGGGACTTCTGTTCAAGAGACCCAGTACTTC. V and J are TRBV6-5 and TRBJ2-5; TRBD2 might be the D (6 bases). The CDR3 has 14 amino acids. V was shortened by 6 bases and J by 2 bases, with 13 bases between the two germline ends. CDR1 is MNHEY, CDR2 SVGAGI, per germline.

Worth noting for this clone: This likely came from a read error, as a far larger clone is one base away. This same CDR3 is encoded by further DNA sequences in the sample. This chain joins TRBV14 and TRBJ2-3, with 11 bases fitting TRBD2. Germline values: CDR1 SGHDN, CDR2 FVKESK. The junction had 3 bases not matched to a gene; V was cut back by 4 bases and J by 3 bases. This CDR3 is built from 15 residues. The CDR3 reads CASSRGLAGTDTQYF. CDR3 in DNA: TGTGCCAGCAGCCGAGGACTAGCGGGTACAGATACGCAGTATTTT.

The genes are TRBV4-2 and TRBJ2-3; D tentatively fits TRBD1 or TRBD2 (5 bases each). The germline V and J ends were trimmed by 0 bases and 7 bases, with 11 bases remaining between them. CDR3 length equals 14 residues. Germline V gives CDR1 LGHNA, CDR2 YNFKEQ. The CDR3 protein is CASSQDEGPYTQYF. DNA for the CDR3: TGTGCCAGCAGCCAAGATGAGGGGCCTTATACGCAGTATTTT.

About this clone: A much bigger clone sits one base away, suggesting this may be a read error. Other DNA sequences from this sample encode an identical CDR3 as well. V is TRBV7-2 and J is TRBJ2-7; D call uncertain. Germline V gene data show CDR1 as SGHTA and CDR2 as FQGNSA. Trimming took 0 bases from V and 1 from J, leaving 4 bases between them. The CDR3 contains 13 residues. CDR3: CASSLAGSYEQYF. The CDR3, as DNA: TGTGCCAGCAGCTTAGCGGGTTCCTACGAGCAGTACTTC.

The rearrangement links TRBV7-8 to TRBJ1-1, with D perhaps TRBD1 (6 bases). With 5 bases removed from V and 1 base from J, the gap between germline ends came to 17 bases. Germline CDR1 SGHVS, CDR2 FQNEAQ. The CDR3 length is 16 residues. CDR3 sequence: CASSKDPWGPNTEAFF. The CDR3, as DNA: TGTGCCAGCAGCAAAGACCCGTGGGGGCCGAACACTGAAGCTTTCTTT.

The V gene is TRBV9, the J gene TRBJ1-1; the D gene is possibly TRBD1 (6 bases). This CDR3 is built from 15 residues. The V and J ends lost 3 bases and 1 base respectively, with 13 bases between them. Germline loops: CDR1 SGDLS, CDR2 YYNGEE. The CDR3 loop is CASSGLQGGNTEAFF. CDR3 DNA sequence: TGTGCCAGCAGCGGATTACAGGGAGGGAACACTGAAGCTTTCTTT.

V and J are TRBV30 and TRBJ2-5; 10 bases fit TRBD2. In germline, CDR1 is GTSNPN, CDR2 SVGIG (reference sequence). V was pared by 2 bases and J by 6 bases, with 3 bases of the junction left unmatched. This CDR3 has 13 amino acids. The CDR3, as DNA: TGTGCCTGGAGTTCTAGCGGGAGAAAGACCCAGTACTTC. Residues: CAWSSSGRKTQYF.

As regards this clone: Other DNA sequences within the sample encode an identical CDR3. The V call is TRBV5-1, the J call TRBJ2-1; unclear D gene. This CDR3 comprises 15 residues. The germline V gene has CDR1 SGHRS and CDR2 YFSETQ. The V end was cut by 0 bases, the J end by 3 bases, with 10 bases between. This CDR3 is CASSLDGGFYNEQFF. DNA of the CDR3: TGCGCCAGCAGCTTGGACGGCGGTTTCTACAATGAGCAGTTCTTC.

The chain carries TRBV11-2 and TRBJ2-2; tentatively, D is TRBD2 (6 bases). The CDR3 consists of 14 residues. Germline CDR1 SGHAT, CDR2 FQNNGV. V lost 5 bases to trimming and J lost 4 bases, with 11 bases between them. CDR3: CASSPSGVTGELFF. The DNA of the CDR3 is TGTGCCAGCAGCCCTTCGGGGGTCACCGGGGAGCTGTTTTTT.

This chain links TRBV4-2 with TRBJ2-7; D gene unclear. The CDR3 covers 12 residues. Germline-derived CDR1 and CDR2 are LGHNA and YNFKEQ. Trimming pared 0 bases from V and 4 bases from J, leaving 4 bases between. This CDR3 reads CASSQETYEQYF. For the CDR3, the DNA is TGTGCCAGCAGCCAAGAAACTTACGAGCAGTACTTC.

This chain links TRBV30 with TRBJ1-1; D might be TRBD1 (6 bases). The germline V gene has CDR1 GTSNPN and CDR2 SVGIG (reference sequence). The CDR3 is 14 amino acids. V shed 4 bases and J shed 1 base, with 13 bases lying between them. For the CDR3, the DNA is TGTGCCTGGAATCAGGGGTCGGGGAACACTGAAGCTTTCTTT. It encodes CAWNQGSGNTEAFF.

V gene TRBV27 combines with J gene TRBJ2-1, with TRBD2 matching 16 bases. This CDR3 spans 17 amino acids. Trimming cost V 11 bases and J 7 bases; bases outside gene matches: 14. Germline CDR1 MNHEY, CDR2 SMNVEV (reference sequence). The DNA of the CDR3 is TGTGCCCCCTGGGTATCCGGGACTAGCGGGAGGGGGAATGAGCAGTTCTTC. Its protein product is CAPWVSGTSGRGNEQFF.

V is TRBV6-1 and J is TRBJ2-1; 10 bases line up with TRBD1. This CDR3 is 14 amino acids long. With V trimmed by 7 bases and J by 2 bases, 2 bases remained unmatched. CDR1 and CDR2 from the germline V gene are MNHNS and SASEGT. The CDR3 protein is CASTGQGAYNEQFF. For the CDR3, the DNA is TGTGCCAGCACAGGACAGGGGGCCTACAATGAGCAGTTCTTC.

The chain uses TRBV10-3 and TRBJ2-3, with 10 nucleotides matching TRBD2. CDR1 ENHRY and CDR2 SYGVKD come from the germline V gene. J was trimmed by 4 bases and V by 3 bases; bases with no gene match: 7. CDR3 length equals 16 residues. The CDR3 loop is CAISDRGLAASDTQYF. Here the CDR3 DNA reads TGTGCCATCAGTGATCGCGGACTAGCGGCGTCAGATACGCAGTATTTT.

The CDR3 DNA follows: TGTGCCATCAGAGCCGGGACTAGCGTCGCCGGGGCCAACGTCCTGACTTTC. This sequence encodes CAIRAGTSVAGANVLTF. The chain carries TRBV10-3 and TRBJ2-6, with 10 bases that match TRBD2. The junction had 9 bases not matched to a gene; V was cut back by 6 bases and J by 4 bases. Germline V CDR1 and CDR2: ENHRY, SYGVKD. The CDR3 totals 17 residues.

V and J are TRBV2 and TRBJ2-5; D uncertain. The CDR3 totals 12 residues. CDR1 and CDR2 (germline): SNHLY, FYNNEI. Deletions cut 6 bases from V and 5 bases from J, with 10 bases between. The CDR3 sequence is CASRLGAETQYF. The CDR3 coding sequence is TGTGCCAGCAGATTGGGCGCGGAGACCCAGTACTTC.

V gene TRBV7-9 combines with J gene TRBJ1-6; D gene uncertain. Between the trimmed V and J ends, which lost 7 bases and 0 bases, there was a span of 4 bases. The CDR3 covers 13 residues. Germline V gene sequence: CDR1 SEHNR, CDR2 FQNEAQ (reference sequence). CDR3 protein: CASKGSYNSPLHF. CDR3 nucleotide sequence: TGTGCCAGCAAGGGCTCCTATAATTCACCCCTCCACTTT.

The CDR3 DNA sequence: TGTGCCAGCAGTGATGGGGGGCGCGGCGAGCAGTACTTC. It is translated as CASSDGGRGEQYF. This chain links TRBV6-1 with TRBJ2-7; D is tentatively TRBD1 or TRBD2 (6 bases each). CDR1 is MNHNS, CDR2 SASEGT, per germline. The CDR3 contains 13 residues. With 3 bases removed from V and 6 bases from J, the gap between germline ends came to 12 bases.